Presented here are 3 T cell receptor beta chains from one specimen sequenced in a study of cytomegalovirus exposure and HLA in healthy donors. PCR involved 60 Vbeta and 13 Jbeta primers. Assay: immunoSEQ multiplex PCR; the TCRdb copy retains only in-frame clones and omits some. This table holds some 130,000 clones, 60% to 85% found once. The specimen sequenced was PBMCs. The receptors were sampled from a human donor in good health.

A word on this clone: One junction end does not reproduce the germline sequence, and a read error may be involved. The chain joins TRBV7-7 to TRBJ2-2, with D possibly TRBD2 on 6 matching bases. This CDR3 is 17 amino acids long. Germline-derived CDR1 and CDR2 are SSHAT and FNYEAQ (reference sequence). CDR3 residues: CASSQNLGGANTGELFF. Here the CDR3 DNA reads TGTGCTAGCAGTCAAAATTTGGGCGGGGCGAACACCGGGGAGCTGTTTTTT.

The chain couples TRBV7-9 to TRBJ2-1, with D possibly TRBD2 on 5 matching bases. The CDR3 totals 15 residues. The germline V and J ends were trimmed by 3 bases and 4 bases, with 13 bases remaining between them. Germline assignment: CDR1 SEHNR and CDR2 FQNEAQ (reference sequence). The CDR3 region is CASSFSDAGYNEQFF. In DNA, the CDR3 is TGTGCCAGCAGCTTTAGCGACGCAGGTTACAATGAGCAGTTCTTC.

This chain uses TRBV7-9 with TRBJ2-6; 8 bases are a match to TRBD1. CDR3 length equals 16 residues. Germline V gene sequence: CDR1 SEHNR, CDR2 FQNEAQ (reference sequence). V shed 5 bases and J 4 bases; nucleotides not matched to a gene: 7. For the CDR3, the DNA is TGTGCCAGCAGCCCAGTCAGGGGGCCGGGGGCCAACGTCCTGACTTTC. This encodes CASSPVRGPGANVLTF. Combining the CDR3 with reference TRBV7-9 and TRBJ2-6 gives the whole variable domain DTGVSQNPRHKITKRGQNVTFRCDPISEHNRLYWYRQTLGQGPEFLTYFQNEAQLEKSRLLSDRFSAERPKGSFSTLEIQRTEQGDSAMYLCASSPVRGPGANVLTFGAGSRLTVL.